This T cell receptor beta chain derives from a study of blood T cells in healthy people across ages. On the study more broadly: The template switching approach captured approximately one barcoded beta molecule for every two T cells.

A second roughly 7 to 12 cycle PCR used barcoded and J-beta primers. TCRdb re-called the 5' RACE reads with MiXCR, one entry per CDR3 protein. In the table there are 1.4 million to 1.5 million distinct CDR3 sequences, 35% to 45% of which are singletons. Study-wide results and caveats: Greater diversity and more naive CD4+ cells were seen in long-lived donors than in aged donors.

V lost 4 bases to trimming and J lost 0 bases; unmatched junction nucleotides: 3. The CDR3 is made up of 16 amino acids. CDR1 is LGHDT, CDR2 YNNKEL, per germline (reference sequence). A word on this clonotype: Its specificity is not known.

V gene TRBV3-1 combines with J gene TRBJ2-1; 10 bases line up with TRBD2. This receptor was obtained from a woman aged 18 to 35 in good health. The sequencing sample was made of blood. The CDR3 sequence is CASSRSGRGSYNEQFF. The CDR3, as DNA: TGTGCCAGCAGCCGGAGCGGGAGGGGCTCCTACAATGAGCAGTTCTTC.